This T cell receptor beta chain was sequenced during a study of memory CD4+ T cells and cytomegalovirus serostatus. Study at large: Donors were healthy Belgian adults, 9 or 10 CMV seropositive and 24 seronegative.

The study's findings and limits: Each of roughly 65 CMV-associated TCRbeta sequences occurred in one to five individuals.

A few counts support this clone. Its specificity is unknown. Method: immunoSEQ multiplex PCR; TCRdb's copy keeps in-frame clones and lacks some. The sample shows over 40,000 clones, 60% to 80% of them seen only once. Single viable CD3+CD4+CD8-CD45RO+ cells were sorted as the memory CD4+ T cells. Serum IgG to CMV pp150, pp28, p38 and p52 defined serostatus. Total CD4+ T cells were enriched by CD4 positive selection. Germline loops: CDR1 LNHNV, CDR2 YYDKDF (reference sequence). The CDR3 has 16 residues. The V gene lost 0 bases and the J gene lost 5 bases, with 16 bases spanning the gap. Sample: memory CD4+ T cells from blood. This chain joins TRBV15 and TRBJ1-2, with D tentatively TRBD1 (5 bases). This receptor was obtained from an adult in good health and CMV-seropositive. CDR3 amino acids: CATSRDRGAKGYGYTF. CDR3 nucleotides: TGTGCCACCAGCAGAGATAGGGGTGCAAAAGGATATGGCTACACCTTC.